This entry lists 16 T cell receptor beta chains sequenced from one sample in a study of radiotherapy plus CTLA-4 blockade in lung cancer (dated by TCRdb to 2016 to 2018). Library preparation employed the immunoSEQ multiplex PCR assay. In its TCRdb copy, this immuneACCESS table keeps in-frame sequences only and misses some clones. Where compared with another copy, unresolved V genes explain less than half of these, and the others have no known cause. The sample includes just over 60,000 clones, with approximately 80% observed a single time. Jointly, the top ten make up approximately 4% of the sample. Sample: peripheral blood, taken from a patient treated with radiotherapy plus ipilimumab. These receptors were collected from a human donor with non-small cell lung cancer who had a complete response to radiotherapy plus ipilimumab.

V gene TRBV10-1 combines with J gene TRBJ2-1; no firm D call. The V and J ends lost 2 bases and 6 bases respectively, with 5 bases between them. The length of the CDR3 is 12 residues. CDR1 WNHNN and CDR2 SYGVQD come from the germline V gene (reference sequence). CDR3 protein: CASSENGNEQFF. CDR3 sequence (DNA): TGCGCCAGCAGTGAGAACGGCAATGAGCAGTTCTTC.

The DNA for the CDR3 is TGTGCCAGCAGCTCCTGGACAGGGTGGAGTGGCTACACCTTC. The encoded protein is CASSSWTGWSGYTF. The rearrangement links TRBV5-8 to TRBJ1-2, with 8 bases lining up with TRBD1. This CDR3 is 14 amino acids long. Germline V CDR1 and CDR2: SGHTS, YDEGEE. J was trimmed by 7 bases and V by 3 bases; bases with no gene match: 8.

The chain carries TRBV7-9 and TRBJ1-3, with D hard to call. Germline CDR1 is SEHNR and CDR2 is FQNEAQ (reference sequence). Trimming shortened V by 4 bases and J by 0 bases, and 10 bases separated the two germline ends. The CDR3 sequence is 15 residues long. CDR3: CASSSNLYSGNTIYF. The CDR3 region has the DNA TGTGCCAGCAGCTCAAACCTGTACTCTGGAAACACCATATATTTT.

V is TRBV11-2 and J is TRBJ2-1; TRBD2 agrees at 8 bases. Germline trimming cut 3 bases from V and 2 bases from J; bases unmatched to any gene: 3. CDR3 length: 15 residues. Per the germline V gene, CDR1 is SGHAT and CDR2 is FQNNGV. Here the CDR3 reads CASSFGLATYNEQFF. The CDR3 DNA sequence: TGTGCCAGCAGCTTCGGACTAGCCACCTACAATGAGCAGTTCTTC.

The table lists this clone with a few counts. This sequence joins TRBV19 and TRBJ1-1, with 11 bases matching TRBD1. The germline V gene encodes CDR1 LNHDA and CDR2 SQIVND (reference sequence). This CDR3 has 16 residues. V was pared by 5 bases and J by 0 bases, with 5 bases of the junction left unmatched. CDR3 protein: CASSPLDRGLNTEAFF. CDR3 DNA: TGTGCCAGTAGTCCCTTGGACAGGGGGCTGAACACTGAAGCTTTCTTT. Together with reference TRBV19 and TRBJ1-1, the CDR3 gives the full variable domain: DGGITQSPKYLFRKEGQNVTLSCEQNLNHDAMYWYRQDPGQGLRLIYYSQIVNDFQKGDIAEGYSVSREKKESFPLTVTSAQKNPTAFYLCASSPLDRGLNTEAFFGQGTRLTVV.

J is TRBJ1-6 and V is TRBV5-4, with D unclear. Trimming removed 0 bases from V and 5 bases from J, with 6 bases in between. Germline CDR1 and CDR2: SGHNT and YYREEE (reference sequence). The CDR3 contains 14 residues. The chain's CDR3 is CASSLARDNSPLHF. Here the CDR3 DNA reads TGTGCCAGCAGCTTGGCACGGGATAATTCACCCCTCCACTTT.

The V and J genes are TRBV14 and TRBJ1-3, with TRBD1 matching over 8 bases. The V gene end was trimmed by 1 base and the J gene end by 3 bases; junction bases not matched to a gene: 5. CDR1 and CDR2 (germline): SGHDN, FVKESK. The CDR3 length is 16 residues. CDR3 sequence: CASSQGSGGRGNTIYF. The CDR3 DNA sequence: TGTGCCAGCAGCCAAGGCTCAGGGGGCCGTGGAAACACCATATATTTT.

V is TRBV7-2 and J is TRBJ2-1; 15 bases line up with TRBD2. The V gene's germline CDR1 is SGHTA and CDR2 FQGNSA. This CDR3 comprises 15 residues. Germline trimming cut 4 bases from V and 7 bases from J; bases unmatched to any gene: 2. CDR3 region: CASSWTSGRGNEQFF. CDR3 nucleotides: TGTGCCAGCAGCTGGACTAGCGGGAGGGGGAATGAGCAGTTCTTC.

V usage is TRBV10-2 and J usage is TRBJ2-4; D might be TRBD1 or TRBD2, each matching 5 bases. The CDR3 has 12 amino acids. Germline CDR1 WSHSY, CDR2 SAAADI. With 7 bases removed from V and 7 bases from J, the gap between germline ends came to 11 bases. CDR3 residues: CASTPEGNIQYF. The CDR3 DNA follows: TGCGCCAGCACCCCCGAGGGGAACATTCAGTACTTC.

The chain links TRBV7-2 to TRBJ2-4; either TRBD1 or TRBD2 may supply D (5 bases each). This CDR3 contains 14 residues. Trimming left V 1 base short and J 7 bases short, with 11 bases between. Germline V gives CDR1 SGHTA, CDR2 FQGNSA. In DNA, the CDR3 is TGTGCCAGCAGCTTAGTACAGGCGGGCAACATTCAGTACTTC. It translates to CASSLVQAGNIQYF.

The CDR3: CASSPGDTYEQYF. CDR3 sequence (DNA): TGTGCCAGCTCACCTGGGGATACCTACGAGCAGTACTTC. The chain employs TRBV18 and TRBJ2-7; D gene unclear. This CDR3 has 13 residues. Germline V gene sequence: CDR1 KGHSH, CDR2 LQKENI. V shed 3 bases and J shed 2 bases, with 8 bases lying between them. Combining the CDR3 with reference TRBV18 and TRBJ2-7 gives the whole variable domain NAGVMQNPRHLVRRRGQEARLRCSPMKGHSHVYWYRQLPEEGLKFMVYLQKENIIDESGMPKERFSAEFPKEGPSILRIQQVVRGDSAAYFCASSPGDTYEQYFGPGTRLTVT.

The rearrangement uses TRBV5-6 and TRBJ2-2, with no clear D. V lost 0 bases and J 0 bases, leaving 12 bases between the germline ends. The CDR3 runs to 17 residues. Germline assignment: CDR1 SGHDT and CDR2 YYEEEE. The CDR3 bases are TGTGCCAGCAGCTTGGCAGGTCCCGCCGCGAACACCGGGGAGCTGTTTTTT. Translation gives CASSLAGPAANTGELFF.

V gene TRBV6-5 combines with J gene TRBJ1-3; the D is unclear. CDR1 and CDR2 (germline): MNHEY, SVGAGI. V lost 5 bases and J lost 6, with 5 bases in between. The CDR3 sequence is 11 residues long. The CDR3 is CASSRENTIYF. DNA of the CDR3: TGTGCCAGCAGTAGGGAAAACACCATATATTTT.

The chain couples TRBV10-1 to TRBJ1-1, with D possibly being TRBD1 (5 bases). V lost 4 bases and J lost 3, with 9 bases in between. The CDR3 sequence is 13 residues long. In germline, CDR1 is WNHNN, CDR2 SYGVQD (reference sequence). This CDR3 reads CASSGGRDTEAFF. The CDR3 nucleotides are TGCGCCAGCAGTGGGGGGAGAGACACTGAAGCTTTCTTT.

This clone was recorded once. This chain links TRBV5-1 with TRBJ2-2; D is unresolved. Looked up from germline, CDR1 is SGHRS and CDR2 is YFSETQ. The CDR3 loop spans 16 amino acids. The ends were cut back, 0 bases at V and 7 bases at J, with 16 bases in the middle. The CDR3 sequence: CASSLGETTAFGELFF. In DNA, the CDR3 is TGCGCCAGCAGCTTGGGAGAGACCACGGCCTTCGGGGAGCTGTTTTTT.

This chain joins TRBV19 and TRBJ2-6; D unclear. Trimming took off 5 bases at V and 1 base at J, with 3 bases between the two ends. This CDR3 has 13 residues. Germline V lookup: CDR1 LNHDA, CDR2 SQIVND (reference sequence). The CDR3 protein is CASSQSGANVLTF. In DNA form, the CDR3 reads TGTGCCAGTAGTCAATCTGGGGCCAACGTCCTGACTTTC.